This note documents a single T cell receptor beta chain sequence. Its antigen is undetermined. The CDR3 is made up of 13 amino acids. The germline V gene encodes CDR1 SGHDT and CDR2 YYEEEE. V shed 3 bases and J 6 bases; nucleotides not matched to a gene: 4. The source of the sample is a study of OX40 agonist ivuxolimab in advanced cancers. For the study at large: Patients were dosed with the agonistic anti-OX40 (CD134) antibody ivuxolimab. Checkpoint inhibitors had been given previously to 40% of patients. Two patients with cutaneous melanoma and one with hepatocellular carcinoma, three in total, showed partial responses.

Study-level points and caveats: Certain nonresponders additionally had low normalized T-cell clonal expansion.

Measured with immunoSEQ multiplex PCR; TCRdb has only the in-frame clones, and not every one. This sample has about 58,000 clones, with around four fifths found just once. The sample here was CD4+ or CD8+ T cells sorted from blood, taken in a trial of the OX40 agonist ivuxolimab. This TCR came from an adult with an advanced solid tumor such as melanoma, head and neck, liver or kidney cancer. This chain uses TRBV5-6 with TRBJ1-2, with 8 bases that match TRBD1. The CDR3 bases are TGTGCCAGCAGCTCCGGACAGGGAGATGGCTACACCTTC. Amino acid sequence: CASSSGQGDGYTF.